Shown below are 12 T cell receptor beta chains from a single sample sequenced in a study of T cell changes during pregnancy in multiple sclerosis. The data were produced by immunoSEQ multiplex PCR, yet TCRdb's version contains in-frame clones alone and is incomplete. In the table there are approximately 47,000 clones, 70% to 90% of which are singletons. Sequencing used peripheral blood, obtained in the first trimester of pregnancy. The receptor set was obtained from a female donor with multiple sclerosis, enrolled in a pregnancy study.

This chain uses TRBV9 with TRBJ1-1, with D maybe TRBD1 (5 bases). Germline V lookup: CDR1 SGDLS, CDR2 YYNGEE. CDR3 length equals 14 residues. Trimming stripped 4 bases from V and 2 bases from J, with 12 bases between. CDR3 in DNA: TGTGCCAGCAGCACAAGACAGAGTAACACTGAAGCTTTCTTT. Amino acids: CASSTRQSNTEAFF. Full variable domain (remainder filled in from reference TRBV9 and TRBJ1-1): DSGVTQTPKHLITATGQRVTLRCSPRSGDLSVYWYQQSLDQGLQFLIQYYNGEERAKGNILERFSAQQFPDLHSELNLSSLELGDSALYFCASSTRQSNTEAFFGQGTRLTVV.

V is TRBV7-9 and J is TRBJ1-3; tentative D call: TRBD1 (5 bases). The CDR3 is 19 amino acids. Trimming shortened V by 2 bases and J by 0 bases, and 20 bases separated the two germline ends. Germline loops: CDR1 SEHNR, CDR2 FQNEAQ (reference sequence). In DNA form, the CDR3 reads TGTGCCAGCAGCTTAAGGGCGCTGGTTAGGGGTGACTCTGGAAACACCATATATTTT. Residues: CASSLRALVRGDSGNTIYF.

The V gene is TRBV30, the J gene TRBJ1-2; D is unclear. This CDR3 region has 12 residues. CDR1 is GTSNPN, CDR2 SVGIG, per germline (reference sequence). V lost 2 bases and J 6 bases, leaving 10 bases between the germline ends. Here the CDR3 DNA reads TGTGCCTGGAGTATTTCAACACATGGCTACACCTTC. Translating gives CAWSISTHGYTF.

This rearrangement joins TRBV27 to TRBJ2-7; TRBD2 aligns across 9 bases. V lost 6 bases, J lost 0 bases, and 9 bases stayed unmatched. CDR1 is MNHEY, CDR2 SMNVEV, per germline (reference sequence). The CDR3 length is 16 residues. The chain's CDR3 is CASSPASGGSSYEQYF. Written as DNA, the CDR3 is TGTGCCAGCAGCCCGGCGAGCGGGGGGAGCTCCTACGAGCAGTACTTC.

This chain links TRBV9 with TRBJ2-1, with a possible D match to TRBD2 (6 bases). There are 16 residues in the CDR3. V was cut by 4 bases and J by 0 bases, with 14 bases left in between. The V gene's germline CDR1 is SGDLS and CDR2 YYNGEE. The CDR3: CASSPTGESSYNEQFF. CDR3 DNA sequence: TGTGCCAGCAGCCCCACGGGGGAGAGCTCCTACAATGAGCAGTTCTTC.

This chain links TRBV7-9 with TRBJ2-7, with a possible D match to TRBD1 (6 bases). Germline-derived CDR1 and CDR2 are SEHNR and FQNEAQ (reference sequence). There are 16 residues in the CDR3. V shed 5 bases and J shed 2 bases, with 19 bases lying between them. The CDR3 spells CASSPRRTGRTYEQYF. The DNA for the CDR3 is TGTGCCAGCAGCCCCCGACGTACAGGGCGGACCTACGAGCAGTACTTC.

The V call is TRBV5-1, the J call TRBJ2-7; no clear D gene. This CDR3 has 18 amino acids. V shed 0 bases and J shed 3 bases, with 22 bases lying between them. Germline CDR1 reads SGHRS; CDR2 reads YFSETQ. The CDR3 spells CASSLAERLSGKYYEQYF. The CDR3 nucleotides read TGCGCCAGCAGCTTGGCCGAACGTTTGTCAGGAAAATACTACGAGCAGTACTTC.

V usage is TRBV10-3 and J usage is TRBJ1-2, with TRBD1 as a possible D gene (6 bases). V dropped 6 bases and J dropped 3 bases, with 11 bases sitting between them. The CDR3 consists of 13 residues. Germline CDR1 is ENHRY and CDR2 is SYGVKD. Here the CDR3 DNA reads TGTGCCATCAGCCTAGGGACACACTATGGCTACACCTTC. Protein product: CAISLGTHYGYTF.

The chain has TRBV19 and TRBJ1-6; 7 nucleotides align to TRBD1. The CDR3 consists of 16 residues. Germline CDR1 LNHDA, CDR2 SQIVND (reference sequence). With V trimmed by 6 bases and J by 0 bases, 5 bases remained unmatched. The CDR3 reads CASSRDSSSYNSPLHF. The CDR3 region has the DNA TGTGCCAGTAGCCGGGACAGCAGCTCCTATAATTCACCCCTCCACTTT.

This clone appeared once. The chain has TRBV5-5 and TRBJ2-7; D might be TRBD1 (7 bases). This CDR3 region has 15 residues. The V gene lost 4 bases and the J gene lost 13 bases, with 27 bases spanning the gap. Looked up from germline, CDR1 is SGHKS and CDR2 is YYEKEE (reference sequence). CDR3 protein: CASSEPGLAAGQTYF. CDR3 in DNA: TGTGCCAGCAGCGAACCGGGCTTGGCGGCGGGACAGACTTACTTC.

The rearrangement uses TRBV7-2 and TRBJ2-7; TRBD1 is a possible D gene (5 bases). This CDR3 contains 16 residues. CDR1 and CDR2 (germline): SGHTA, FQGNSA. V gave up 5 bases and J gave up 5 bases, with 22 bases separating them. The CDR3 here is CASSLPADRPYDEQYF. DNA of the CDR3: TGTGCCAGCAGCCTCCCCGCTGACAGACCTTACGACGAGCAGTACTTC.

The V and J genes are TRBV30 and TRBJ1-1; possibly TRBD1 for D (5 bases). V lost 2 bases and J lost 6, with 10 bases in between. CDR1 is GTSNPN, CDR2 SVGIG, per germline (reference sequence). The length of the CDR3 is 12 residues. The CDR3 sequence is CAWSRRTSEAFF. The CDR3 DNA reads TGTGCCTGGAGTCGCAGGACATCTGAAGCTTTCTTT.